A selection of T cell receptor beta chains follows, all from one sample in a study of metastatic and nonmetastatic thyroid tumors. TCRdb re-analyzed the PCR reads through MiXCR. The sample holds fewer than 35,000 clones, under 14% seen once. The sequencing input was blood. The receptors were gathered from a female donor with papillary thyroid cancer or a benign thyroid nodule (not recorded which). Some clones in this sample may be carry-over from other donors' samples. Both conserved end residues are part of each CDR3. A D gene is named only where the DNA matches it firmly. Rows give clone size only sometimes, using once, few, many, or a class for an expanded clone.

clone_size j_call d_call v_call cdr3_nt cdr3_aa
many TRBJ2-2 NA TRBV20-1 TGCAGTGCCCCGGGATTAGTGGCCGGGGAGCTGTTTTTT CSAPGLVAGELFF
medium-sized TRBJ2-2 NA TRBV6-1 TGTGCCAGCAGTGATAGCGGACTCGCGAACACCGGGGAGCTGTTTTTT CASSDSGLANTGELFF
few TRBJ1-5 TRBD1 TRBV28 TGTGCCAGCAGTCTACGACAGGGCAATAGCAATCAGCCCCAGCATTTT CASSLRQGNSNQPQHF
NA TRBJ2-7 TRBD1 TRBV12-3/TRBV12-4 TGTGCCAGCAGCAAGACCGGGACAGGGAACGAGCAGTACTTC CASSKTGTGNEQYF
NA TRBJ1-2 NA TRBV5-5 TGTGCCAGCAGCTTGACAGGGAACACTAACTATGGCTACACCTTC CASSLTGNTNYGYTF
many TRBJ2-3 TRBD2 TRBV7-2 TGTGCCAGCAGCTTGGTGAAGACTAGCGATTCCACAGATACGCAGTATTTT CASSLVKTSDSTDTQYF
many TRBJ2-1 NA TRBV10-3 TGTGCCATCAGTGATGGGCGGACTACTACATCGGAGCAGTTCTTC CAISDGRTTTSEQFF
NA TRBJ2-1 NA TRBV6-1 TGTGCCAGCAGTCCAGTTTTGGGTAATGAGCAGTTCTTC CASSPVLGNEQFF
many TRBJ2-7 TRBD1 TRBV10-3 TGTGCCATCGGAGCCCGACAGGGAGTGGGATACGAGCAGTACTTC CAIGARQGVGYEQYF
many TRBJ1-4 NA TRBV13 TGTGCCAGCAGCTTCGCCAGGGAGGAAGAAGAACTGTTTTTT CASSFAREEEELFF
many TRBJ2-1 NA TRBV5-4 TGTGCCAGCAGCCCGACTGCCCCTGGGGACAATGAGCAGTTCTTC CASSPTAPGDNEQFF
many TRBJ1-5 NA TRBV6-6 TGTGCCAGCAGTTACAGGGGGGGGAGAAGCGATCAGCCCCAGCATTTT CASSYRGGRSDQPQHF